This T cell receptor beta chain was found in a study of shared clonotypes between healthy human individuals. J gave up 4 bases and V 5 bases, and 9 bases lay outside the gene matches. The length of the CDR3 is 16 residues. The germline CDR1 and CDR2 sequences are SGHVS and FQNEAQ. The data were produced by immunoSEQ multiplex PCR, yet TCRdb's version contains in-frame clones alone and is incomplete. The sample has roughly 570,000 clones; roughly 98% are singletons. Positive CCR7 selection of CD45RO-negative cells yielded the naive CD8 cells, and terminally differentiated effector memory CD45RA+ cells were excluded.

The sequenced sample was naive CD8+ T cells sorted from blood. The receptor was isolated from a young man in good health. This chain joins TRBV7-8 and TRBJ2-1; 9 bases are a match to TRBD2. The CDR3 region has the DNA TGTGCCAGCAGCACCAGACTAGCGGACAAGTACAATGAGCAGTTCTTC. It encodes CASSTRLADKYNEQFF.